This T cell receptor (beta chain) was recovered during a study of shared clonotypes between healthy human individuals. Study conclusions and caveats: Only blood underwent sampling, and tissue repertoires likely differ.

Naive CD8 cells, CD45RO-negative and positively selected for CCR7, excluded terminally differentiated effector memory CD45RA+ cells. TCRdb's copy holds only in-frame clones and misses some; the assay was immunoSEQ multiplex PCR. The sample holds fewer than 1 million clones, about 96% seen once. This CDR3 is built from 16 residues. Germline CDR1 and CDR2: SGHVS and FQNEAQ. V gave up 5 bases and J gave up 4 bases, with 21 bases separating them. About this clone itself: Antigen specificity is unknown.

Specimen: naive CD8+ T cells sorted from blood. The TCR comes from a man aged 30 to 45 in good health. The V gene is TRBV7-8, the J gene TRBJ2-7; D uncertain. The CDR3 DNA sequence: TGTGCCAGCAGCCCGCTCCGCAACTACTTCAATTACGAGCAGTACTTC. Amino acids: CASSPLRNYFNYEQYF. Complete variable domain (other parts from reference TRBV7-8 and TRBJ2-7): GAGVSQSPRYKVAKRGQDVALRCDPISGHVSLFWYQQALGQGPEFLTYFQNEAQLDKSGLPSDRFFAERPEGSVSTLKIQRTQQEDSAVYLCASSPLRNYFNYEQYFGPGTRLTVT.